Given below is one T cell receptor (beta chain) in context. The antigen is not known. This entry is derived from a study of T cell repertoires in cytomegalovirus infection. Study context: Public TCR beta signatures provided an indication of both CMV infection and a matching HLA type.

The study's findings and limits: People with CMV and the relevant HLA were identified by cumulative public TCR beta family frequency.

The V end lost 11 bases, the J end lost 0 bases, and 23 bases lay between the germline ends. Germline values: CDR1 MGHDK, CDR2 SYGVNS. CDR3 length equals 17 residues. TCRdb re-derived calls from the reads in MiXCR, one entry per CDR3 protein. The repertoire has some 130,000 distinct CDR3 sequences, roughly a third of them found once; the top ten carry around 50%. This sequence was found in a human donor in good health (CMV status not recorded). Some clones in this sample may be carry-over from other donors' samples. This sequence joins TRBV25-1 and TRBJ2-1, with TRBD2 as a possible D gene (5 bases). The sample consisted of CD8+ T cells from cultured PBMCs, taken from culture after CMV antigen stimulation. The CDR3 sequence is CAGRRAVRYPSYNEQFF. CDR3 coding DNA: TGTGCCGGCCGGCGGGCGGTTAGGTATCCCTCCTACAATGAGCAGTTCTTC.